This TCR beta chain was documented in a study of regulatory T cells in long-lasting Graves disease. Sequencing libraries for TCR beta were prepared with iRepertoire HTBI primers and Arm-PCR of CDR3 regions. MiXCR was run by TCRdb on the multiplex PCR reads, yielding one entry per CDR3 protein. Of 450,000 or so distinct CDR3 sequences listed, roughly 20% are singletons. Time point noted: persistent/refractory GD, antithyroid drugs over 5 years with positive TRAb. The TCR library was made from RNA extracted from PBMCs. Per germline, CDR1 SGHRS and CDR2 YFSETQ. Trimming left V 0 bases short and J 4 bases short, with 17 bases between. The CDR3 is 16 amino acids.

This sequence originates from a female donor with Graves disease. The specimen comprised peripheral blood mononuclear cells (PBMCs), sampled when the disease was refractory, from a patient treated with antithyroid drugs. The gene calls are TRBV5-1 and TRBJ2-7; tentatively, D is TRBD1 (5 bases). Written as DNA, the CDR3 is TGCGCCAGCAGCTTGGCCGCCAGGGCCTTGGTTTACGAGCAGTACTTC. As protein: CASSLAARALVYEQYF.